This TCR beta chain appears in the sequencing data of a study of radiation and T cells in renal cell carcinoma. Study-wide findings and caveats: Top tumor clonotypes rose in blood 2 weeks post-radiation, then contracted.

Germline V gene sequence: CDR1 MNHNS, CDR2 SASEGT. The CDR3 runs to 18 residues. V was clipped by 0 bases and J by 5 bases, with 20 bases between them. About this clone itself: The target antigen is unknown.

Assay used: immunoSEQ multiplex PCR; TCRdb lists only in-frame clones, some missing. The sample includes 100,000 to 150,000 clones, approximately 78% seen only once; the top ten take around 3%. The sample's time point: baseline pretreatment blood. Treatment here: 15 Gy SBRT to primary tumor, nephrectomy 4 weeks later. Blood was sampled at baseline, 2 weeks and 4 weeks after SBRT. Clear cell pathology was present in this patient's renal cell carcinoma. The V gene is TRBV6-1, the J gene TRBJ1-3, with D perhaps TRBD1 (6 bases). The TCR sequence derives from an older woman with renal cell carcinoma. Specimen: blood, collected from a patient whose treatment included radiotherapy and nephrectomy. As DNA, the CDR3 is TGTGCCAGCAGTGAAGCCCAGGTCGTGGCAGGGGCGCGAAACACCATATATTTT. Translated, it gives CASSEAQVVAGARNTIYF.